Below are 17 T cell receptor beta chains sequenced from a single sample in a study of blood T cell repertoires in COVID-19. Measured with immunoSEQ multiplex PCR; TCRdb has only the in-frame clones, and not every one. The sample contains roughly 210,000 clones, around 86% of which appear only once. The sequencing input was PBMCs or T cells enriched from blood (not recorded which). These receptors were collected from a man younger than 40 in a cohort exposed to, infected with or recovered from COVID-19 (not recorded which).

This chain uses TRBV27 with TRBJ2-3; D perhaps matches TRBD1 (5 bases). The CDR3 extends over 17 amino acids. Germline CDR1 reads MNHEY; CDR2 reads SMNVEV (reference sequence). Trimming stripped 6 bases from V and 2 bases from J, with 21 bases between. The CDR3 DNA sequence: TGTGCCAGCAGCCTTATCCCCCAGGGTTGGGACACAGATACGCAGTATTTT. Residues: CASSLIPQGWDTDTQYF.

V usage is TRBV28 and J usage is TRBJ2-6, with D possibly being TRBD2 (5 bases). Trimming stripped 10 bases from V and 0 bases from J, with 7 bases between. Germline CDR1 reads MDHEN; CDR2 reads SYDVKM. This CDR3 is built from 13 residues. CDR3 bases: TGTGCCATCCGGGGCTCTGGGGCCAACGTCCTGACTTTC. Translated: CAIRGSGANVLTF.

The rearrangement links TRBV24-1 to TRBJ1-2; D perhaps matches TRBD1 (6 bases). The CDR3 length is 12 residues. Germline V gene sequence: CDR1 KGHDR, CDR2 SFDVKD. The V end was cut by 5 bases, the J end by 8 bases, with 11 bases between. This chain's CDR3 is CATSAGARGYTF. In DNA form, the CDR3 reads TGTGCCACCAGTGCAGGGGCGCGAGGCTACACCTTC.

The chain uses TRBV4-1 and TRBJ2-2; 7 positions match TRBD2. This CDR3 is built from 13 residues. V dropped 9 bases and J dropped 1; count of bases not matched to a gene: 2. CDR1 MGHRA and CDR2 YSYEKL come from the germline V gene. In nucleotides, the CDR3 is TGCGCCAGTGGCGGGAGGAACACCGGGGAGCTGTTTTTT. It yields the protein CASGGRNTGELFF.

A few counts support this clone. The rearrangement links TRBV10-3 to TRBJ1-4; 7 nucleotides line up with TRBD1. Germline V gives CDR1 ENHRY, CDR2 SYGVKD. With V trimmed by 4 bases and J by 7 bases, 9 bases remained unmatched. This CDR3 region has 15 residues. For the CDR3, the DNA is TGTGCCATCAGTGCCCGGGACAGACCTCTTGAAAAACTGTTTTTT. It specifies CAISARDRPLEKLFF.

The rearrangement links TRBV7-2 to TRBJ1-2; D possibly corresponds to TRBD1 (5 bases). The germline V gene encodes CDR1 SGHTA and CDR2 FQGNSA. The germline V and J ends were trimmed by 3 bases and 0 bases, with 14 bases remaining between them. The CDR3 has 16 residues. The CDR3 region is CASSLGEGSPNYGYTF. The CDR3 region has the DNA TGTGCCAGCAGCTTGGGGGAGGGCAGTCCTAACTATGGCTACACCTTC.

This clone was observed a handful of times. The chain carries TRBV6-5 and TRBJ2-6, with 8 nucleotides matching TRBD1. V trimming: 6 bases; J trimming: 0 bases; junction bases outside the gene matches: 1. The CDR3 length is 15 residues. Per germline, CDR1 MNHEY and CDR2 SVGAGI. In nucleotides, the CDR3 is TGTGCCAGCAGAACAGGGGGCTCTGGGGCCAACGTCCTGACTTTC. Translating it yields CASRTGGSGANVLTF.

The chain employs TRBV6-5 and TRBJ1-3; tentatively, D is TRBD1 (6 bases). This CDR3 is 15 amino acids long. Trimming pared 5 bases from V and 1 base from J, leaving 12 bases between. Germline V CDR1 and CDR2: MNHEY, SVGAGI. This CDR3 is CASSTNRDSGNTIYF. CDR3 nucleotides: TGTGCCAGCAGTACAAACAGGGATTCTGGAAACACCATATATTTT.

The rearrangement joins TRBV6-5 to TRBJ2-4; a possible D gene is TRBD2 (5 bases). The germline V and J ends were trimmed by 4 bases and 3 bases, with 10 bases remaining between them. CDR3 length: 14 amino acids. Germline V lookup: CDR1 MNHEY, CDR2 SVGAGI. CDR3: CASSFTSSKNIQYF. Here the CDR3 DNA reads TGTGCCAGCAGTTTCACTAGTAGCAAAAACATTCAGTACTTC.

CDR3: CASSGTGGLRPQHF. CDR3 bases: TGTGCCAGCAGCGGGACAGGGGGCTTGCGGCCCCAGCATTTT. This chain joins TRBV27 and TRBJ1-5, with 12 nucleotides matching TRBD1. Germline values: CDR1 MNHEY, CDR2 SMNVEV (reference sequence). The CDR3 runs to 14 residues. The V segment lost 6 bases and the J segment 9 bases; nucleotides outside the gene matches: 6.

The chain joins TRBV5-5 to TRBJ1-5, with 7 positions matching TRBD1. CDR1 and CDR2 (germline): SGHKS, YYEKEE (reference sequence). This CDR3 has 17 residues. J gave up 0 bases and V 4 bases, and 10 bases lay outside the gene matches. CDR3: CASSVLPGTDSNQPQHF. The CDR3 nucleotides read TGTGCCAGCAGCGTTTTACCCGGGACAGATAGCAATCAGCCCCAGCATTTT. The complete variable domain, with remaining parts taken from reference TRBV5-5 and TRBJ1-5, reads DAGVTQSPTHLIKTRGQQVTLRCSPISGHKSVSWYQQVLGQGPQFIFQYYEKEERGRGNFPDRFSARQFPNYSSELNVNALLLGDSALYLCASSVLPGTDSNQPQHFGDGTRLSIL.

This sequence joins TRBV5-1 and TRBJ1-3; no definite D call. The CDR3 length is 17 residues. V lost 0 bases and J 0 bases, leaving 13 bases between the germline ends. Germline V gives CDR1 SGHRS, CDR2 YFSETQ. The CDR3 nucleotides read TGCGCCAGCAGCTTGGTCTCGCCACGGGTCTCTGGAAACACCATATATTTT. It specifies CASSLVSPRVSGNTIYF.

J is TRBJ2-7 and V is TRBV7-2, with TRBD2 matching over 12 bases. CDR1 is SGHTA and CDR2 is FQGNSA in the germline V gene. This CDR3 region has 18 residues. The junction had 13 bases not matched to a gene; V was cut back by 1 base and J by 6 bases. Here the CDR3 DNA reads TGTGCCAGCAGCTTAGTAGGTAGTCTAGCGGGAGGGTTGGGCGAGCAGTACTTC. Protein: CASSLVGSLAGGLGEQYF.

The chain is built from TRBV9 and TRBJ2-1; maybe TRBD2 (5 bases). This CDR3 is built from 17 residues. Trimming pared 0 bases from V and 6 bases from J, leaving 19 bases between. The V gene's germline CDR1 is SGDLS and CDR2 YYNGEE. The CDR3 coding sequence is TGTGCCAGCAGCGTAGACCCCCCGGACGGGATTCGCAATGAGCAGTTCTTC. This encodes CASSVDPPDGIRNEQFF.

The table lists this clone with a count of one. The chain combines TRBV5-1 with TRBJ1-2, with no clear D. Per germline, CDR1 SGHRS and CDR2 YFSETQ. The V gene lost 2 bases and the J gene lost 8 bases, with 13 bases spanning the gap. There are 13 residues in the CDR3. CDR3 coding DNA: TGCGCCAGCAGCTTATCAGGCACGGGGGGCTACACCTTC. This codes for CASSLSGTGGYTF.

The chain combines TRBV7-6 with TRBJ1-2, with TRBD1 matching over 7 bases. The V segment lost 1 base and the J segment 8 bases; nucleotides outside the gene matches: 13. CDR1 is SGHVS, CDR2 FNYEAQ, per germline. There are 16 residues in the CDR3. The CDR3 protein is CASSLVENRGSEGYTF. CDR3 nucleotide sequence: TGTGCCAGCAGCTTAGTAGAAAACAGGGGTTCGGAAGGCTACACCTTC.

This clone was seen a few times. V and J are TRBV10-3 and TRBJ2-7, with 8 bases matching TRBD2. V shed 5 bases and J 2 bases; nucleotides not matched to a gene: 5. Germline values: CDR1 ENHRY, CDR2 SYGVKD. This CDR3 is built from 14 residues. CDR3 nucleotide sequence: TGTGCCATCAGTAGTAGCGGGAATGCCTACGAGCAGTACTTC. Its protein product is CAISSSGNAYEQYF.